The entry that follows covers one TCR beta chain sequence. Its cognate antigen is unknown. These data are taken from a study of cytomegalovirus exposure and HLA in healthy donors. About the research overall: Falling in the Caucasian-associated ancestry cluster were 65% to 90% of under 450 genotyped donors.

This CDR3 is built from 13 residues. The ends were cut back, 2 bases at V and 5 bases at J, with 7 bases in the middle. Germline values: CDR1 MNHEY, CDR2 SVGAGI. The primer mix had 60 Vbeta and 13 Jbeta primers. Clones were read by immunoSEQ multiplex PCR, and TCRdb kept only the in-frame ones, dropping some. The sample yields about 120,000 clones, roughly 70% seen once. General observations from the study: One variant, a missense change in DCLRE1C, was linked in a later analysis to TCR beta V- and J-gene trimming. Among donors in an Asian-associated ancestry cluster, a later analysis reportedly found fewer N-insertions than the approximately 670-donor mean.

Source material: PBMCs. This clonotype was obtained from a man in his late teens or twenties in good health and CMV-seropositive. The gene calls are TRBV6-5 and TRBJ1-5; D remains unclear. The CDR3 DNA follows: TGTGCCAGCAGTTACGGAGTCGATCAGCCCCAGCATTTT. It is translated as CASSYGVDQPQHF.